Each of the 8 T cell receptor beta chains below was sequenced from the same sample in a study of blood T cell repertoires in COVID-19. Sequencing was performed with immunoSEQ multiplex PCR; in TCRdb, only in-frame clones are kept and a portion is missing. The data hold around 120,000 clones, with 70% to 85% observed a single time. Sequencing used peripheral blood. The source is a man aged 65-85 years with active or convalescent COVID-19.

The gene calls are TRBV7-8 and TRBJ1-1; 7 positions match TRBD1. Germline values: CDR1 SGHVS, CDR2 FQNEAQ. Trimming cost V 1 base and J 1 base; bases outside gene matches: 6. CDR3 length: 16 amino acids. CDR3: CASSLERGQGNTEAFF. The CDR3 bases are TGTGCCAGCAGCTTAGAAAGGGGGCAGGGGAACACTGAAGCTTTCTTT.

This chain uses TRBV19 with TRBJ1-3; TRBD1 aligns across 9 bases. From germline, CDR1 is LNHDA and CDR2 SQIVND (reference sequence). The ends lost 4 bases at V and 5 bases at J; junction bases unmatched: 6. The CDR3 sequence is 15 residues long. This CDR3 is CASSTYRGPRNTIYF. The DNA for the CDR3 is TGTGCCAGTAGTACCTACAGGGGGCCGAGAAACACCATATATTTT.

Worth noting for this clone: Other DNA variants within this sample encode the same CDR3. The chain employs TRBV30 and TRBJ2-5; D possibly corresponds to TRBD2 (5 bases). Germline loops: CDR1 GTSNPN, CDR2 SVGIG (reference sequence). The CDR3 runs 13 residues. Trimming left V 0 bases short and J 5 bases short, with 10 bases between. CDR3 loop: CAWSVVRGETQYF. The CDR3 bases are TGTGCCTGGAGTGTAGTACGAGGGGAGACCCAGTACTTC.

The chain is built from TRBV6-5 and TRBJ2-2; the D gene is possibly TRBD2 (6 bases). Germline CDR1 reads MNHEY; CDR2 reads SVGAGI. V lost 5 bases, J lost 4 bases, and 14 bases lay in between. The CDR3 totals 15 residues. Here the CDR3 reads CASSLGYGGTGELFF. Here the CDR3 DNA reads TGTGCCAGCAGTCTGGGGTACGGGGGCACCGGGGAGCTGTTTTTT.

This clone has a handful of counts. The CDR3 loop is CASSRSTGDDTGELFF. CDR3 bases: TGTGCCAGCAGCCGCTCGACAGGGGACGACACCGGGGAGCTGTTTTTT. This rearrangement joins TRBV7-8 to TRBJ2-2, with 8 bases that match TRBD1. Unmatched junction bases numbered 8, after V lost 5 bases and J lost 3 bases. Germline V gene data show CDR1 as SGHVS and CDR2 as FQNEAQ. The length of the CDR3 is 16 residues.

This clone was picked up one time. In DNA, the CDR3 is TGTGCCAGCAGCAAACTAGCGGGGGGGCAAGATACGCAGTATTTT. Translation: CASSKLAGGQDTQYF. J is TRBJ2-3 and V is TRBV7-9, with 13 nucleotides matching TRBD2. In germline, CDR1 is SEHNR, CDR2 FQNEAQ (reference sequence). The CDR3 runs to 15 residues. The V and J ends lost 5 bases and 5 bases, in that order; junction bases with no gene match: 4.

The chain has TRBV6-2 or TRBV6-3 and TRBJ2-3, with D possibly matching TRBD2 (6 bases). V was clipped by 0 bases and J by 1 base, with 11 bases between them. The CDR3 is 16 amino acids. Germline V CDR1 and CDR2: MNHEY, SVGEGT. In DNA form, the CDR3 reads TGTGCCAGCAGTTACTCGATTTGGGGGGGCACAGATACGCAGTATTTT. This codes for CASSYSIWGGTDTQYF.

The chain couples TRBV6-6 to TRBJ2-1, with 12 bases that match TRBD1. This CDR3 is 15 amino acids long. CDR1 is MNHNY and CDR2 is SVGAGI in the germline V gene (reference sequence). The V gene end was trimmed by 5 bases and the J gene end by 8 bases; junction bases not matched to a gene: 7. The CDR3 sequence is CASSKGQGAFDEQFF. The DNA for the CDR3 is TGTGCCAGCAGTAAGGGACAGGGGGCTTTCGATGAGCAGTTCTTC.